This TCR beta chain was captured by sequencing in a study of human T cells and chemical hapten exposure (dated by TCRdb to about 2021). About the study as a whole: For sensitization, 2% DPC in acetone was applied to a roughly 2 cm by roughly 2 cm area of upper inner arm skin. Throughout the study period of about 25 weeks, patients also received therapeutic DPC doses to the scalp every week. Patch testing was done on the upper back using Finn chambers containing 0.01% DPC, and results were scored after 6 days according to International Contact Dermatitis Research Group standards. Most of the patients in the cohort were female, and the cohort covered alopecia areata with under or over 50% scalp involvement, alopecia totalis and alopecia universalis. Libraries were pooled for sequencing, and per-sample TCR yields varied mainly because of small differences in library volumes within the pool. Peripheral blood TCR repertoire changes were tracked in vivo in alopecia patients during primary and secondary sensitization to the hapten diphenylcyclopropenone (DPC). Blood was sampled from patients pre-sensitization (week 0) and at 2, 6 and about 24 weeks after DPC sensitization. Blood for TCR sequencing was provided by twenty-nine alopecia patients at one to four time points (pre-sensitization, 2, 6 and 24 weeks).

This sample's time point label indicates: patch test 1, 2 weeks after DPC sensitization. This specimen's treatment or condition label, interpreted: therapeutic diphenylcyclopropenone sensitization with weekly scalp DPC. At every patch-test visit, the blood draw took place before the patch test was put on. Patients were eligible if aged 18 to 70, diagnosed with alopecia and judged suitable for DPC therapy, and pregnant patients were excluded. Total RNA was extracted from unfractionated whole blood collected in Tempus Blood RNA tubes. The receptor library was made with RACE. The listed sequencing device is NextSeq 500. During library preparation, unique molecular identifiers were attached to individual cDNA molecules so that TCRs could be counted quantitatively and reproducibly. For every blood RNA sample, sequencing covered both the TCR alpha and TCR beta chains. The authors' pipeline ran thus. A median of roughly 100,000 TCRs per sample was observed, with a range of 23,224 to 690,600. The Decombinator software suite was used to annotate V, J and CDR3 in the TCR reads. For PS versus PT1 abundance plots, all samples were subsampled to the same number of TCRs (28,000). TCRs were defined as expanded if absent before sensitization and observed at least eight times at the 2-week time point. Through fastp at Q25 and MiXCR, TCRdb rebuilt clones from the public reads, retaining in-frame beta chains. For every CDR3 protein sequence, its rows merge into one entry that carries the most common genes and DNA. TCRdb assigned the V and J calls; the authors' analysis was not used. For this sample the table gives about 99,000 distinct CDR3 sequences, of which around 12% were detected only once. Around 2.2% of the sample lies in the top ten.

Beyond this particular receptor, the publication reports: Repeated subsampling changed both the strength of the expansion versus patch-test correlation and the threshold at which the correlation became significant. Because every patient had alopecia, a presumed autoimmune disease, the patients' immune response might differ from that of healthy individuals. A positive correlation was found between the number of PT1 expanded TCRs and patch test score, with significance reached at thresholds 8, 16 and 32 but not 4. Significantly more large CDR3 similarity clusters were formed by expanded TCRs than by pre-sensitization or healthy control sets, consistent with antigen-driven responses. DPC sensitization did not change the number of TCRs with a frequency above 1 in 1000, and there was no evidence of changes in global repertoire structure.

CDR1 LGHNA and CDR2 YNFKEQ are derived from the germline V gene. The V end loses 4 bases and the J end loses 10 bases, and a stretch of 17 bases separates them. Reading from cysteine to phenylalanine, the CDR3 counts 14 amino acids. Solely the CDR3 DNA is kept, with 42 bases framed from the first base. This clonotype was observed many times. Its antigen specificity is not known. There are no base qualities to consult, and no much larger clone falls within one base. This receptor was taken from a woman aged 40 to 50 with alopecia areata. Some clones in this sample may be carry-over from other donors' samples. The V and J genes are TRBV4-2 and TRBJ2-1; the D region possibly corresponds to TRBD2 (6 bases align). The sequences come from whole blood, collected in connection with sensitization to the hapten diphenylcyclopropenone (DPC). The CDR3 is CASSLDTTGSEQFF. The DNA sequence is given as TGTGCCAGCAGCCTCGACACCACCGGGAGCGAGCAGTTCTTC.